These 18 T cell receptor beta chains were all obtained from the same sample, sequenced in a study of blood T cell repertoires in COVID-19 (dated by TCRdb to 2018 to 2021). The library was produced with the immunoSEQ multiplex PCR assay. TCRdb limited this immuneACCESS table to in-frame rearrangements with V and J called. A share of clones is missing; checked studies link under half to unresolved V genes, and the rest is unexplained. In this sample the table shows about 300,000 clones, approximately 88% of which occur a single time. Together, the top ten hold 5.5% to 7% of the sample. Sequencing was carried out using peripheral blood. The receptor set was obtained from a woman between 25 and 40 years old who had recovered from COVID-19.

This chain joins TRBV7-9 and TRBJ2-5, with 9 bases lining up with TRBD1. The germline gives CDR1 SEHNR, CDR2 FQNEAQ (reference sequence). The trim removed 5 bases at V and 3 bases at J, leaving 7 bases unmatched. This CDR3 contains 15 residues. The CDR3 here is CASSRDRDREETQYF. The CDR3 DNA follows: TGTGCCAGCAGCCGGGACAGGGATAGGGAAGAGACCCAGTACTTC.

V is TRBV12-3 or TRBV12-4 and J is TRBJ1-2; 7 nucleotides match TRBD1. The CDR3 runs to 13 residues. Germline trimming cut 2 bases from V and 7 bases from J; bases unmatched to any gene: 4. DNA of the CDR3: TGTGCCAGCAGTTTATTGCAGGGGGGTGGCTACACCTTC. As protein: CASSLLQGGGYTF.

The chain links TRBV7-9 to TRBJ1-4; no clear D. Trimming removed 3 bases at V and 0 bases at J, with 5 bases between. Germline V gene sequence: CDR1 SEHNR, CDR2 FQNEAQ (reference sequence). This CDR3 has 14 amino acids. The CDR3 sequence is CASSFFTTNEKLFF. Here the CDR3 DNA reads TGTGCCAGCAGCTTTTTTACAACTAATGAAAAACTGTTTTTT.

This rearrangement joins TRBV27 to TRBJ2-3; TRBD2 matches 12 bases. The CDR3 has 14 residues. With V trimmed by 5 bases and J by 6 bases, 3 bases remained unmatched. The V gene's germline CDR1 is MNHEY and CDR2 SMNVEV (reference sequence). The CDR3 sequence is CASSPGLAGDTQYF. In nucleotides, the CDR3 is TGTGCCAGCAGTCCGGGACTAGCGGGTGATACGCAGTATTTT.

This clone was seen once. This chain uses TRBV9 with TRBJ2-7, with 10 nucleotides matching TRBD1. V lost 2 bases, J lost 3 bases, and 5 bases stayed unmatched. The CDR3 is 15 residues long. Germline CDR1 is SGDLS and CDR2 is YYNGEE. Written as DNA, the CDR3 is TGTGCCAGCAGCGTCCAAGGACAGGGGGTCTACGAGCAGTACTTC. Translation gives CASSVQGQGVYEQYF.

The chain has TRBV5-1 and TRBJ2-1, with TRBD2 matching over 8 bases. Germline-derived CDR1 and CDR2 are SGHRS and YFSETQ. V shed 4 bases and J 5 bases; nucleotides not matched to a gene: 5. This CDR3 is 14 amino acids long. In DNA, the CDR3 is TGCGCCAGCAGCGTACGGGGGGGCAACAATGAGCAGTTCTTC. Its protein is CASSVRGGNNEQFF.

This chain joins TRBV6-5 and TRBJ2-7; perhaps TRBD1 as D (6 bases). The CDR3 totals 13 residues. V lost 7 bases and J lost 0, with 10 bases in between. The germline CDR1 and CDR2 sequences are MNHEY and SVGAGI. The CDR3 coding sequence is TGTGCCAGCATTAAGGACAGCTCCTACGAGCAGTACTTC. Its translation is CASIKDSSYEQYF.

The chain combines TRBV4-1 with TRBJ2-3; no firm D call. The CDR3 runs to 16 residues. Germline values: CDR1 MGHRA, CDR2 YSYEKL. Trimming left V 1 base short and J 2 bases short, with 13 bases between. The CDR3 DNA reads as TGCGCCAGCAGCCAAGGACATAGGAATCCCACAGATACGCAGTATTTT. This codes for CASSQGHRNPTDTQYF.

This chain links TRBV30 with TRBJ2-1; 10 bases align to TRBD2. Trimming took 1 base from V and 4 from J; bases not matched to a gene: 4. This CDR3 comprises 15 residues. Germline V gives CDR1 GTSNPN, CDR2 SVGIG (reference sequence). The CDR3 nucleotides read TGTGCCTGGAGTGCGGGGACTAGCGTTTACAATGAGCAGTTCTTC. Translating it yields CAWSAGTSVYNEQFF.

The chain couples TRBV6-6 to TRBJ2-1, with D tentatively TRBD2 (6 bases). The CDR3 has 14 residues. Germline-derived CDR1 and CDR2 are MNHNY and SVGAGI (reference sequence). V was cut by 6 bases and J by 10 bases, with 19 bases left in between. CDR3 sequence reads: CASRFQTGLSEQFF. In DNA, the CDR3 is TGTGCCAGCAGATTTCAAACGGGACTTTCAGAGCAGTTCTTC.

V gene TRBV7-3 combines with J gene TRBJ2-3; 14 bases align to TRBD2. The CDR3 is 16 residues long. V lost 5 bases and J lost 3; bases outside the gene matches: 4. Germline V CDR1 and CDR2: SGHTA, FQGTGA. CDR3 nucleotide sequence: TGTGCCAGCAGCCAAGGGACTAGCGGGGGAACAGATACGCAGTATTTT. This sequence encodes CASSQGTSGGTDTQYF.

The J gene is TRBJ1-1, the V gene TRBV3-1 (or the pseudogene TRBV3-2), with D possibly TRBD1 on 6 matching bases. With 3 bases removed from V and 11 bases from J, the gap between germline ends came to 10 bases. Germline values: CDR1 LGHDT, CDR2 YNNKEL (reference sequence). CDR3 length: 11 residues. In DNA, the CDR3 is TGTGCCAGCAGCCAGGGGGCTGGGGCTTTCTTT. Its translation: CASSQGAGAFF.

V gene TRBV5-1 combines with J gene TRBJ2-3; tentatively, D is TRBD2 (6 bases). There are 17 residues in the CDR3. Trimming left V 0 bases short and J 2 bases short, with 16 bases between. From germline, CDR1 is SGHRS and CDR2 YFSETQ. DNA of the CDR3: TGCGCCAGCAGCTTGGTGCGGGGCCAACCCGTCACAGATACGCAGTATTTT. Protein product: CASSLVRGQPVTDTQYF.

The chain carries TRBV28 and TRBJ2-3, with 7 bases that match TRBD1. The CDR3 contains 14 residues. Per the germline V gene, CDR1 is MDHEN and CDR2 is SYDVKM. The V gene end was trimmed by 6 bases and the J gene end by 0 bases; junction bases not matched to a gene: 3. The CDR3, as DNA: TGTGCCAGCAGGTACAGGGGAAGCACAGATACGCAGTATTTT. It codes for CASRYRGSTDTQYF.

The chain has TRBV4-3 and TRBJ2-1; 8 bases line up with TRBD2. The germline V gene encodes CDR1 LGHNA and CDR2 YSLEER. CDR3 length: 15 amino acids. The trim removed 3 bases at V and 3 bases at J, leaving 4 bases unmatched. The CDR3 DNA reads TGCGCCAGCAGCCATCCGGGGGGGGGCTACAATGAGCAGTTCTTC. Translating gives CASSHPGGGYNEQFF.

The CDR3 loop reads CASSSGQARDEQYF. CDR3 bases: TGCGCCAGCAGCTCGGGACAGGCTCGGGACGAGCAGTACTTC. The chain has TRBV5-1 and TRBJ2-7; TRBD1 matches at 8 bases. V lost 3 bases, J lost 5 bases, and 7 bases stayed unmatched. The germline V gene encodes CDR1 SGHRS and CDR2 YFSETQ. The CDR3 spans 14 residues.

The CDR3 DNA is TGTGCCAGCTCACCGGGACAGGGGGCTGAAAAACTGTTTTTT. It translates to CASSPGQGAEKLFF. This chain joins TRBV18 and TRBJ1-4, with 12 positions matching TRBD1. This CDR3 is 14 amino acids long. CDR1 KGHSH and CDR2 LQKENI come from the germline V gene. V shed 3 bases and J 7 bases; nucleotides not matched to a gene: 0.

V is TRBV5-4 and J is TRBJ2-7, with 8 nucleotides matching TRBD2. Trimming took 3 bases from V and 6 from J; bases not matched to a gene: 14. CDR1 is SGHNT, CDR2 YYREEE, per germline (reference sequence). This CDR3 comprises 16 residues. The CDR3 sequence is CASSSGRSGLAGEQYF. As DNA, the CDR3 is TGTGCCAGCAGCTCCGGACGTTCCGGACTAGCTGGCGAGCAGTACTTC.